This entry describes one TCR beta chain. Its antigen is unknown. This entry is derived from a study of T cell responses to AZD1222 COVID-19 vaccine. Study-level findings and limits: Spike-specific TCR depth and breadth grew after two AZD1222 doses.

CDR1 LGHNT and CDR2 FRNRAP come from the germline V gene. The V gene end was trimmed by 1 base and the J gene end by 13 bases; junction bases not matched to a gene: 5. The CDR3 is 13 residues long. This table comes from immunoSEQ multiplex PCR, and its TCRdb copy is limited to in-frame clones, with some not included. The table has roughly 180,000 clones, roughly nine tenths seen once. The clonotype comes from an adult in good health. The specimen comprised peripheral blood, sampled on day 0 of AZD1222 vaccination. The chain is built from TRBV12-5 and TRBJ1-4; 8 bases agree with TRBD1. CDR3 nucleotides: TGTGCTAGTGGTTTGGAACAGGGGGGCATACTGTTTTTT. It codes for CASGLEQGGILFF.